This T cell receptor (beta chain) was found in a study of T cell changes during pregnancy in multiple sclerosis. Data came from immunoSEQ multiplex PCR; TCRdb stores just in-frame clones and leaves some out. The table has under 50,000 clones, 90% to 95% seen once. Trimming removed 5 bases from V and 7 bases from J; junction bases left unmatched: 1. The germline gives CDR1 MNHEY, CDR2 SVGAGI. This CDR3 is built from 11 residues. This sequence was found in a female donor with multiple sclerosis, enrolled in a pregnancy study. The chain carries TRBV6-5 and TRBJ1-2; 7 nucleotides line up with TRBD1. Sequenced here: CD8+ T cells from peripheral blood mononuclear cells, sampled in the third trimester of pregnancy. In DNA form, the CDR3 reads TGTGCCAGCAGTGACAGGGTTGGCTACACCTTC. Translation: CASSDRVGYTF.